These T cell receptor beta chains were read from a single sample in a study of vaccination and CD4 T cells after COVID-19. Using its own MiXCR run on the PCR reads, TCRdb lists one record per CDR3 protein. The table records approximately 11,000 distinct CDR3 sequences, 59% of them present only once. These receptors lack a known antigen. The sequencing sample was made of CD4+ T cells from blood, cultured in vitro. The receptor source for this set is a human donor who had recovered from COVID-19. CDR3s include the opening cysteine and the closing phenylalanine or tryptophan. The order of the fields is J gene, clone size, V gene, D gene, CDR3 protein, CDR3 DNA. The D gene is left open where the match is weak. Some rows mark clone size as missing; the rest say once, few, many or name a class of expanded clone.

J: TRBJ1-4
size: few
V: TRBV20-1
D: NA
CDR3: CSARGPPGTLRGEKLFF
DNA: TGCAGTGCTAGAGGCCCCCCCGGGACCTTGAGGGGTGAAAAACTGTTTTTT

J: TRBJ2-5
size: NA
V: TRBV9
D: NA
CDR3: CASSFRDGETQYF
DNA: TGTGCCAGCAGCTTCCGGGACGGGGAGACCCAGTACTTC

J: TRBJ1-4
size: NA
V: TRBV11-2
D: TRBD1
CDR3: CASSFQGQGYEKLFF
DNA: TGTGCCAGCAGCTTCCAGGGACAGGGGTATGAAAAACTGTTTTTT

J: TRBJ1-2
size: NA
V: TRBV10-3
D: TRBD1
CDR3: CAISQETGGKNYGYTF
DNA: TGTGCCATCAGCCAAGAAACAGGGGGCAAGAACTATGGCTACACCTTC

J: TRBJ2-7
size: NA
V: TRBV6-2/TRBV6-3
D: TRBD1
CDR3: CASSYSGQGAYEQYF
DNA: TGTGCCAGCAGTTACTCGGGACAGGGAGCCTACGAGCAGTACTTC

J: TRBJ1-2
size: once
V: TRBV5-4
D: NA
CDR3: CASSQQISGREGGYTF
DNA: TGCGCCAGCAGCCAGCAGATTTCAGGGAGGGAGGGTGGCTACACCTTC

J: TRBJ2-2
size: NA
V: TRBV6-1
D: NA
CDR3: CASTYDRLPNTGELFF
DNA: TGTGCCAGCACCTATGACAGATTACCGAACACCGGGGAGCTGTTTTTT

J: TRBJ2-1
size: NA
V: TRBV7-2
D: TRBD2
CDR3: CASSLAGLGSSYNEQFF
DNA: TGTGCCAGCAGCTTAGCCGGACTAGGCAGCTCCTACAATGAGCAGTTCTTC

J: TRBJ1-6
size: few
V: TRBV28
D: NA
CDR3: CASSPQGRNSPLHF
DNA: TGTGCCAGCAGTCCTCAGGGACGCAATTCACCCCTCCACTTT

J: TRBJ1-2
size: NA
V: TRBV18
D: TRBD1
CDR3: CASSPPGTGGANYGYTF
DNA: TGTGCCAGCTCACCCCCCGGGACAGGGGGCGCTAACTATGGCTACACCTTC

J: TRBJ1-2
size: NA
V: TRBV19
D: TRBD1
CDR3: CASSPGTGLYTF
DNA: TGTGCCAGTAGTCCCGGGACAGGGCTCTACACCTTC

J: TRBJ2-2
size: NA
V: TRBV9
D: NA
CDR3: CASSVVGGNTGELFF
DNA: TGTGCCAGCAGCGTAGTAGGGGGGAACACCGGGGAGCTGTTTTTT

J: TRBJ1-2
size: NA
V: TRBV14
D: NA
CDR3: CASSQGDFRGGYTF
DNA: TGTGCCAGCAGCCAAGGGGATTTCAGAGGAGGCTACACCTTC

J: TRBJ2-5
size: NA
V: TRBV27
D: TRBD2
CDR3: CASSTRLASETQYF
DNA: TGTGCCAGTTCAACCAGACTAGCTTCGGAGACCCAGTACTTC

J: TRBJ2-2
size: NA
V: TRBV5-1
D: NA
CDR3: CASTPGNTGELFF
DNA: TGCGCCAGCACCCCAGGGAACACCGGGGAGCTGTTTTTT

J: TRBJ2-7
size: few
V: TRBV28
D: NA
CDR3: CASNPPTHSYEQYF
DNA: TGTGCCAGCAACCCGCCTACACACTCCTACGAGCAGTACTTC

J: TRBJ2-3
size: NA
V: TRBV6-1
D: NA
CDR3: CASSQGGQSVADTQYF
DNA: TGTGCCAGCAGTCAGGGGGGGCAATCTGTCGCAGATACGCAGTATTTT

J: TRBJ2-1
size: once
V: TRBV7-6
D: TRBD2
CDR3: CASSLGLAAKQFF
DNA: TGTGCCAGCAGCTTAGGTCTAGCGGCTAAGCAGTTCTTC

J: TRBJ1-5
size: NA
V: TRBV7-9
D: NA
CDR3: CASSKDGNQPQHF
DNA: TGTGCCAGCAGCAAAGACGGGAATCAGCCCCAGCATTTT